This entry lists 22 T cell receptor beta chains sequenced from one sample in a study of T cell repertoires in cytomegalovirus infection. TCRdb reprocessed the reads with MiXCR, giving one entry per CDR3 protein. The table has hundreds of thousands of distinct CDR3 sequences, 15% to 20% seen once. Material: PBMCs. The receptor source for this set is a human donor in good health (CMV status not recorded). Some clones in this sample may be carry-over from other donors' samples.

The V and J genes are TRBV9 and TRBJ1-1; unclear D gene. The CDR3 runs to 13 residues. Trimming shortened V by 4 bases and J by 0 bases, and 7 bases separated the two germline ends. Germline values: CDR1 SGDLS, CDR2 YYNGEE. The CDR3 loop reads CASSTHMNTEAFF. The CDR3 bases are TGTGCCAGCAGCACACATATGAACACTGAAGCTTTCTTT. Complete variable domain (other parts from reference TRBV9 and TRBJ1-1): DSGVTQTPKHLITATGQRVTLRCSPRSGDLSVYWYQQSLDQGLQFLIQYYNGEERAKGNILERFSAQQFPDLHSELNLSSLELGDSALYFCASSTHMNTEAFFGQGTRLTVV.

This clonotype showed up just a few times. This chain links TRBV20-1 with TRBJ2-7; D unresolved. Trimming removed 1 base from V and 1 base from J, with 11 bases in between. This CDR3 contains 14 residues. The germline V gene has CDR1 DFQATT and CDR2 SNEGSKA (reference sequence). Written as DNA, the CDR3 is TGCAGTGCTAGAGTCCAGGCAACTTCCTACGAGCAGTACTTC. Its translation: CSARVQATSYEQYF.

This clonotype was picked up many times. The rearrangement uses TRBV12-3 or TRBV12-4 and TRBJ1-1; the match to TRBD1 covers 7 bases. With 6 bases clipped from V and 2 bases from J, the junction kept 6 bases outside the gene matches. This CDR3 spans 14 amino acids. This CDR3 is CASSRGGVNTEAFF. CDR3 DNA: TGTGCCAGCAGCAGGGGGGGGGTCAACACTGAAGCTTTCTTT.

This clonotype occurred a few times. The gene calls are TRBV20-1 and TRBJ1-1; maybe TRBD1 (5 bases). Germline V CDR1 and CDR2: DFQATT, SNEGSKA (reference sequence). The germline V and J ends were trimmed by 5 bases and 4 bases, with 14 bases remaining between them. The CDR3 contains 13 residues. This CDR3 reads CSAYRNTGTEAFF. Written as DNA, the CDR3 is TGCAGTGCTTACAGGAACACGGGCACTGAAGCTTTCTTT.

This sequence joins TRBV5-1 and TRBJ1-1; no firm D call. Germline assignment: CDR1 SGHRS and CDR2 YFSETQ. Trimming removed 4 bases at V and 1 base at J, with 11 bases between. This CDR3 has 14 amino acids. As DNA, the CDR3 is TGCGCCAGCAGCCCCACAGCGCAGAACACTGAAGCTTTCTTT. It is translated as CASSPTAQNTEAFF.

This clonotype appeared many times. The J gene is TRBJ1-4, the V gene TRBV12-3 or TRBV12-4; D gene ambiguous. This CDR3 contains 13 residues. V was shortened by 0 bases and J by 8 bases, with 7 bases between the two germline ends. CDR3 DNA: TGTGCCAGCAGTTTAGCCAGCGACGAAAAACTGTTTTTT. Translating it yields CASSLASDEKLFF.

In this sample, this clonotype turned up a few times. The V call is TRBV6-5, the J call TRBJ2-5; unclear D gene. Deletions cut 0 bases from V and 2 bases from J, with 10 bases between. The germline CDR1 and CDR2 sequences are MNHEY and SVGAGI. The CDR3 runs to 15 residues. The CDR3 DNA sequence: TGTGCCAGCAGTTACTCCCCGCGCGGACAAGAGACCCAGTACTTC. This encodes CASSYSPRGQETQYF.

This clonotype was picked up a small number of times. CDR3 sequence reads: CASSLEPTRVNYGYTF. In DNA, the CDR3 is TGTGCCAGCAGCTTGGAACCGACAAGGGTTAACTATGGCTACACCTTC. The V gene is TRBV5-5, the J gene TRBJ1-2; D is undetermined. Trimming removed 0 bases from V and 1 base from J, with 13 bases in between. The CDR3 runs 16 residues. Germline loops: CDR1 SGHKS, CDR2 YYEKEE (reference sequence).

This clonotype was found many times. The V and J genes are TRBV7-6 and TRBJ2-5, with 9 bases lining up with TRBD1. This CDR3 contains 15 residues. Per germline, CDR1 SGHVS and CDR2 FNYEAQ. Germline trimming cut 5 bases from V and 4 bases from J; bases unmatched to any gene: 8. CDR3 bases: TGTGCCAGCAGCCCAACACAGGGGGCTGGAGAGACCCAGTACTTC. Its protein is CASSPTQGAGETQYF.

V gene TRBV2 combines with J gene TRBJ2-3; 12 bases are a match to TRBD2. V dropped 6 bases and J dropped 5; count of bases not matched to a gene: 6. This CDR3 is built from 15 residues. Per germline, CDR1 SNHLY and CDR2 FYNNEI. CDR3 coding DNA: TGTGCCAGCAGCTGGACTAGCGGGGTAGAAGATACGCAGTATTTT. Translating it yields CASSWTSGVEDTQYF.

This clonotype was counted between two and nine times. V is TRBV25-1 and J is TRBJ1-1, with D possibly being TRBD1 (5 bases). The V and J ends lost 3 bases and 3 bases respectively, with 8 bases between them. Germline V gene sequence: CDR1 MGHDK, CDR2 SYGVNS. CDR3 length: 13 amino acids. CDR3 region: CASSDLGDTEAFF. CDR3 coding DNA: TGTGCCAGCAGTGATCTAGGGGACACTGAAGCTTTCTTT.

The V call is TRBV11-2, the J call TRBJ2-5; tentatively, D is TRBD2 (6 bases). This CDR3 is built from 14 residues. Trimming took off 3 bases at V and 3 bases at J, with 11 bases between the two ends. The germline V gene encodes CDR1 SGHAT and CDR2 FQNNGV. In DNA form, the CDR3 reads TGTGCCAGCAGCTTGACGGGGGTCAAAGAGACCCAGTACTTC. Translating it yields CASSLTGVKETQYF.

A single count supports this clonotype. The V and J genes are TRBV20-1 and TRBJ1-1; 9 bases match TRBD1. CDR1 and CDR2 from the germline V gene are DFQATT and SNEGSKA (reference sequence). With V trimmed by 3 bases and J by 4 bases, 6 bases remained unmatched. The CDR3 length is 14 residues. The CDR3, as DNA: TGCAGTGCTAGGGCACAGGGGGCGCTCACTGAAGCTTTCTTT. Its protein product is CSARAQGALTEAFF.

The rearrangement links TRBV4-1 to TRBJ1-2; tentative D call: TRBD1 (5 bases). V was pared by 3 bases and J by 7 bases, with 21 bases between. CDR1 is MGHRA, CDR2 YSYEKL, per germline. The CDR3 length is 16 residues. CDR3 sequence reads: CASSQRQGSEPSGYTF. The CDR3, as DNA: TGCGCCAGCAGCCAGAGGCAGGGAAGCGAACCATCTGGCTACACCTTC.

This clonotype appeared many times. Here the CDR3 DNA reads TGTGCCATCAGTGGGCGGTCCGGACAGGGCGACCCTTTTTTAAGCACAGATACGCAGTATTTT. Amino acids: CAISGRSGQGDPFLSTDTQYF. The chain links TRBV10-3 to TRBJ2-3, with 8 positions matching TRBD1. The CDR3 loop spans 21 amino acids. J gave up 0 bases and V 4 bases, and 21 bases lay outside the gene matches. Germline assignment: CDR1 ENHRY and CDR2 SYGVKD.

This clonotype showed up many times. The chain employs TRBV12-3 or TRBV12-4 and TRBJ2-1; TRBD1 matches 7 bases. V dropped 6 bases and J dropped 10; count of bases not matched to a gene: 9. CDR3 length equals 13 residues. Here the CDR3 reads CASRPKDRVEQFF. The CDR3 nucleotides are TGTGCCAGCAGACCCAAAGACAGGGTAGAGCAGTTCTTC.

The V gene is TRBV6-8, the J gene TRBJ1-1; possible D gene TRBD1, 6 bases. CDR3 length equals 15 residues. The V gene's germline CDR1 is MNHGY and CDR2 SAAAGT. Trimming removed 6 bases at V and 0 bases at J, with 14 bases between. CDR3 sequence reads: CASRPWGGMNTEAFF. The DNA for the CDR3 is TGTGCCAGCAGACCCTGGGGGGGCATGAACACTGAAGCTTTCTTT.

This clonotype was seen many times. The chain combines TRBV6-1 with TRBJ1-2, with no clear D. The CDR3 runs 15 residues. Trimming removed 4 bases from V and 6 bases from J, with 18 bases in between. Germline assignment: CDR1 MNHNS and CDR2 SASEGT. The CDR3 nucleotides are TGTGCCAGCAGTGGATCCCTGACCGGGCGAGATGGCTACACCTTC. Protein sequence: CASSGSLTGRDGYTF.

The chain joins TRBV6-5 to TRBJ2-3, with TRBD1 identical over 7 bases. The CDR3 is made up of 15 amino acids. J lost 1 base, V lost 5 bases, and 6 bases had no gene match. The V gene's germline CDR1 is MNHEY and CDR2 SVGAGI. CDR3 residues: CASSTRDSRTDTQYF. The CDR3 DNA follows: TGTGCCAGCAGTACCCGGGACAGTCGCACAGATACGCAGTATTTT.

Remarks on this clonotype: This may be a read error, as it is one base from a much larger clone. The chain carries TRBV20-1 and TRBJ1-6; D is ambiguous. CDR3 size: 14 residues. In germline, CDR1 is DFQATT, CDR2 SNEGSKA (reference sequence). The CDR3 is CSAPGSSYNSPLQF. The CDR3 bases are TGCAGTGCTCCGGGGAGCTCCTATAATTCACCCCTCCAATTT.

The sample holds a few counts of this clonotype. V gene TRBV6-6 combines with J gene TRBJ2-5; 10 bases agree with TRBD2. V shed 2 bases, J shed 12 bases, and the junction held 9 bases outside the gene matches. The CDR3 has 14 residues. Germline values: CDR1 MNHNY, CDR2 SVGAGI (reference sequence). CDR3: CASSYSLAGALEYF. The CDR3 DNA follows: TGTGCCAGCAGTTACAGTCTAGCGGGGGCCCTTGAGTACTTC.

The chain carries TRBV11-2 and TRBJ2-1; 8 bases align to TRBD1. The V gene end was trimmed by 4 bases and the J gene end by 10 bases; junction bases not matched to a gene: 6. This CDR3 has 13 amino acids. CDR1 and CDR2 (germline): SGHAT, FQNNGV. The CDR3 sequence: CASSSDRAREQFF. CDR3 sequence (DNA): TGTGCCAGCAGCTCGGACAGGGCCCGGGAGCAGTTCTTC. Drawing the rest from reference TRBV11-2 and TRBJ2-1, the complete variable domain is EAGVAQSPRYKIIEKRQSVAFWCNPISGHATLYWYQQILGQGPKLLIQFQNNGVVDDSQLPKDRFSAERLKGVDSTLKIQPAKLEDSAVYLCASSSDRAREQFFGPGTRLTVL.